The 9 T cell receptor beta chains given below trace back to one sample, sequenced in a study of T cell responses to AZD1222 COVID-19 vaccine. Using immunoSEQ multiplex PCR, the repertoire was profiled, and TCRdb retains in-frame clones only, with some absent. This table has roughly 190,000 clones, 90% to 95% appearing once. This specimen was peripheral blood, taken 28 days after the second AZD1222 dose. All receptors derive from an adult who received the AZD1222 COVID-19 vaccine.

This rearrangement joins TRBV28 to TRBJ1-5; tentatively, D is TRBD1 (5 bases). There are 15 residues in the CDR3. Deletions cut 2 bases from V and 3 bases from J, with 11 bases between. Germline loops: CDR1 MDHEN, CDR2 SYDVKM. This CDR3 is CASSLGQGNNQPQHF. Here the CDR3 DNA reads TGTGCCAGCAGTTTAGGGCAGGGTAACAATCAGCCCCAGCATTTT.

The genes are TRBV11-3 and TRBJ2-1; D gene uncertain. The CDR3 extends over 17 amino acids. Germline CDR1 SGHNT, CDR2 YENEEA. Trimming took 5 bases from V and 0 from J, leaving 17 bases between them. The CDR3: CASSPTGLGGSYNEQFF. In DNA form, the CDR3 reads TGTGCCAGCAGCCCCACCGGTTTGGGCGGCTCCTACAATGAGCAGTTCTTC.

The chain couples TRBV7-7 to TRBJ2-1; 8 bases are shared with TRBD1. The CDR3 has 14 residues. Per germline, CDR1 SSHAT and CDR2 FNYEAQ (reference sequence). CDR3 protein: CATGGSGKVGEQFF. In nucleotides, the CDR3 is TGTGCTACAGGGGGTAGCGGAAAAGTCGGTGAGCAGTTCTTC.

The rearrangement uses TRBV5-1 and TRBJ1-1; the D is unclear. Germline CDR1 reads SGHRS; CDR2 reads YFSETQ. The CDR3 has 15 amino acids. Trimming removed 0 bases at V and 2 bases at J, with 11 bases between. The DNA of the CDR3 is TGCGCCAGCAGCTTGGCCCCGTGGACCAACACTGAAGCTTTCTTT. Amino acids: CASSLAPWTNTEAFF.

The V and J genes are TRBV6-2 or TRBV6-3 and TRBJ1-5; 9 bases map to TRBD1. The CDR3 runs to 15 residues. V gave up 5 bases and J gave up 1 base; unmatched junction bases: 3. Germline-derived CDR1 and CDR2 are MNHEY and SVGEGT. The CDR3 DNA is TGTGCCAGCAGTGACGGACAGGGGAGCAATCAGCCCCAGCATTTT. This codes for CASSDGQGSNQPQHF.

The V call is TRBV7-8, the J call TRBJ2-7, with a tentative D call TRBD2 (6 bases). The CDR3 has 14 residues. Per germline, CDR1 SGHVS and CDR2 FQNEAQ. Trimming removed 5 bases at V and 0 bases at J, with 11 bases between. In DNA, the CDR3 is TGTGCCAGCAGCCCCCGGGACTCCTCCTACGAGCAGTACTTC. This codes for CASSPRDSSYEQYF.

The chain links TRBV5-1 to TRBJ2-1; 9 bases map to TRBD1. Germline V gene sequence: CDR1 SGHRS, CDR2 YFSETQ. This CDR3 has 15 amino acids. V was clipped by 4 bases and J by 8 bases; unmatched bases: 10. This chain's CDR3 is CASSPGQGSGDEQFF. The CDR3 DNA is TGCGCCAGCAGCCCAGGACAGGGGTCGGGGGATGAGCAGTTCTTC.

This chain connects TRBV9 to TRBJ1-2, with 10 nucleotides matching TRBD1. The CDR3 has 14 residues. Germline V gene lookup returns CDR1 SGDLS and CDR2 YYNGEE. Losses at the gene ends were 2 bases for V and 5 bases for J; bases not matched to a gene: 3. The DNA of the CDR3 is TGTGCCAGCAGCGTGAGGGACAGGGGTTATGGCTACACCTTC. Residues: CASSVRDRGYGYTF.

The chain joins TRBV27 to TRBJ2-7, with 8 bases matching TRBD1. The CDR3 sequence is 16 residues long. Looked up from germline, CDR1 is MNHEY and CDR2 is SMNVEV (reference sequence). With V trimmed by 3 bases and J by 6 bases, 13 bases remained unmatched. The CDR3, as DNA: TGTGCCAGCAGTTTCCTTTCTGGACAGGGAGTCTCCGAGCAGTACTTC. It codes for CASSFLSGQGVSEQYF.